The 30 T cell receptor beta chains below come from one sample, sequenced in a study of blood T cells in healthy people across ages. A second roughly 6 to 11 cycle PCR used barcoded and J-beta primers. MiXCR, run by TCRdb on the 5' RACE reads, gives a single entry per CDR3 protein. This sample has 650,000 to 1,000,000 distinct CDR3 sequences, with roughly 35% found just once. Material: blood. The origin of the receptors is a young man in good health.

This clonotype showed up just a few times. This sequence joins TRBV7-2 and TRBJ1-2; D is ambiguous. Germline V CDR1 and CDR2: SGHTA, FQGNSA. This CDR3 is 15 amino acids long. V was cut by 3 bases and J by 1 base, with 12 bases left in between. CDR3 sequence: CASSFPAENNYGYTF. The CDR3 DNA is TGTGCCAGCAGCTTTCCGGCAGAAAATAACTATGGCTACACCTTC.

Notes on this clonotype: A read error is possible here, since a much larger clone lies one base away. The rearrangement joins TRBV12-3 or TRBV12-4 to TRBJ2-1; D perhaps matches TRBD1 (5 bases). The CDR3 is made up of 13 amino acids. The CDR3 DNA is TGTGCCAGCAGGCCGACAGCCTACAATGTGCAGTTCTTC. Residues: CASRPTAYNVQFF.

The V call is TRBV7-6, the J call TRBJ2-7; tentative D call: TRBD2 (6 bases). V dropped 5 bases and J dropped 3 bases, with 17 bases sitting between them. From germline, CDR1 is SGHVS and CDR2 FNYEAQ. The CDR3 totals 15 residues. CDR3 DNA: TGTGCCAGCAGCCGCCCGGCGGGAACAGACTACGAGCAGTACTTC. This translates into CASSRPAGTDYEQYF.

The chain's CDR3 is CASSQDRGLSGNTIYF. Here the CDR3 DNA reads TGCGCCAGCAGCCAAGATAGGGGCCTCTCTGGAAACACCATATATTTT. This chain uses TRBV4-1 with TRBJ1-3, with a possible D match to TRBD1 (5 bases). V was clipped by 0 bases and J by 0 bases, with 9 bases between them. In germline, CDR1 is MGHRA, CDR2 YSYEKL. There are 16 residues in the CDR3.

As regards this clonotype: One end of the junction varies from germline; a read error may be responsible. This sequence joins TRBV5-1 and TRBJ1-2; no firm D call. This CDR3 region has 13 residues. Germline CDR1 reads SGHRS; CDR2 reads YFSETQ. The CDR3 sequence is CAISFSKNYGYTF. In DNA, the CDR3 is TGCGCCATCAGCTTCAGCAAGAACTATGGCTACACCTTC.

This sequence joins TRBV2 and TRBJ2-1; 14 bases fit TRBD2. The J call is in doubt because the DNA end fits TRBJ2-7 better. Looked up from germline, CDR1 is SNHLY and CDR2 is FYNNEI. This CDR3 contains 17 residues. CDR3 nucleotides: TGTGCCAGCAGTGAAAGGACTAGCGGGGGGTCCTACAATGAGCAGTACTTC. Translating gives CASSERTSGGSYNEQYF.

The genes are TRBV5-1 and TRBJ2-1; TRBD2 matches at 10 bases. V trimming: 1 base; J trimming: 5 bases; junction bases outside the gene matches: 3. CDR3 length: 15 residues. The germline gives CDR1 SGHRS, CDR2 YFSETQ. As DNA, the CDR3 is TGCGCCAGCAGCTTGAAAAGCGGGAGGGACAATGAGCAGTTCTTC. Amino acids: CASSLKSGRDNEQFF.

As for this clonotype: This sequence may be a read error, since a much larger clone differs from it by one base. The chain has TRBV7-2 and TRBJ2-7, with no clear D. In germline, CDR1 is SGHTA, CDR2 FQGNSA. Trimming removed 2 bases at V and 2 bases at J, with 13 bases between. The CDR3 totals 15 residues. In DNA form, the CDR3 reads TGTGCCAGCAGCTTATCCCGTGCTATCCCCTACGAGCAGTACTTC. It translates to CASSLSRAIPYEQYF.

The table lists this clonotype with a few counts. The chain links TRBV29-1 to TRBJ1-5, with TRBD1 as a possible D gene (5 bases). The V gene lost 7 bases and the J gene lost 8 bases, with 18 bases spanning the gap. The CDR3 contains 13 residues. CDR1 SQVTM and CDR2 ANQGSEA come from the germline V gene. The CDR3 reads CSAAVGRGEPQHF. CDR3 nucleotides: TGCAGCGCCGCAGTGGGGCGTGGTGAGCCCCAGCATTTT.

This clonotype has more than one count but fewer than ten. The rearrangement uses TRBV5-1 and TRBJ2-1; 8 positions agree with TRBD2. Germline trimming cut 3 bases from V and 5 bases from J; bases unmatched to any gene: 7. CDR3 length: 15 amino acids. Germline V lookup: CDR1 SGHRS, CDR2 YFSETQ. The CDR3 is CASSWGPAGDNEQFF. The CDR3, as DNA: TGCGCCAGCAGCTGGGGTCCAGCGGGGGACAATGAGCAGTTCTTC. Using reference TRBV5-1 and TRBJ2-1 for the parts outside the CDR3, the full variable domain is KAGVTQTPRYLIKTRGQQVTLSCSPISGHRSVSWYQQTPGQGLQFLFEYFSETQRNKGNFPGRFSGRQFSNSRSEMNVSTLELGDSALYLCASSWGPAGDNEQFFGPGTRLTVL.

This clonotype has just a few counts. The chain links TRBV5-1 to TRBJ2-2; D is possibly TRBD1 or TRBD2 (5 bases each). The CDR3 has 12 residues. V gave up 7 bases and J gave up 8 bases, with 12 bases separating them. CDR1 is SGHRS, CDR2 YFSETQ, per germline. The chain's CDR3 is CASQGTFGELFF. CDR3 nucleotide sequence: TGCGCCAGCCAAGGGACCTTTGGGGAGCTGTTTTTT.

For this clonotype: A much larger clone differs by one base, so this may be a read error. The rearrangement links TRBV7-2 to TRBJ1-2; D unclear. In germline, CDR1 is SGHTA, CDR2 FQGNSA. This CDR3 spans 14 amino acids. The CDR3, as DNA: TGTGCCAGCAGCTTACCCGGAGGCTTCTATGACTACACCTTC. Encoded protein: CASSLPGGFYDYTF.

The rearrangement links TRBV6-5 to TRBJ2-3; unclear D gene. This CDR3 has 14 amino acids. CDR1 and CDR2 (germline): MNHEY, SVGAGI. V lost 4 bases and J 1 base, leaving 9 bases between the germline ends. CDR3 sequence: CASSSTHGTDTQYF. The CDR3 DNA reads TGTGCCAGCAGTTCCACTCATGGCACAGATACGCAGTATTTT.

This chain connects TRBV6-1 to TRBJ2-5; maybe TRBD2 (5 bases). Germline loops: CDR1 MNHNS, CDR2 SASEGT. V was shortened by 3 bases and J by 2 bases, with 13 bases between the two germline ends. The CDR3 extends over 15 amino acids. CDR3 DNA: TGTGCCAGCAGTGAGAATCCCGGGAAACAAGAGACCCAGTACTTC. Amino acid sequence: CASSENPGKQETQYF.

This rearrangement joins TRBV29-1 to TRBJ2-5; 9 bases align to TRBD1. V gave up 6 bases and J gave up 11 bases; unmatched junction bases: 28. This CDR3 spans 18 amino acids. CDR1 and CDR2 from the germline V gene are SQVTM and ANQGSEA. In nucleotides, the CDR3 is TGCAGCGTCGGACGGGGGCCCCAGGACAGGGGAGACGCCAATGAGCAGTACTTC. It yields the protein CSVGRGPQDRGDANEQYF.

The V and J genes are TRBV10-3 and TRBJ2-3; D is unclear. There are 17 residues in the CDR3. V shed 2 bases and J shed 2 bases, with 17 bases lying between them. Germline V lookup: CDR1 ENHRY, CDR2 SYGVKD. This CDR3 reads CAISEDRALGFTDTQYF. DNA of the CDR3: TGTGCCATCAGTGAGGACCGCGCCCTGGGATTCACAGATACGCAGTATTTT.

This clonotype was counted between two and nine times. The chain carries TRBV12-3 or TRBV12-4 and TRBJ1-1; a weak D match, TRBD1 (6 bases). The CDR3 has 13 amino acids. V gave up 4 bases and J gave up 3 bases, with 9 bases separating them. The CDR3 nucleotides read TGTGCCAGCAGTTGGGAGGGGGACACTGAAGCTTTCTTT. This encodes CASSWEGDTEAFF.

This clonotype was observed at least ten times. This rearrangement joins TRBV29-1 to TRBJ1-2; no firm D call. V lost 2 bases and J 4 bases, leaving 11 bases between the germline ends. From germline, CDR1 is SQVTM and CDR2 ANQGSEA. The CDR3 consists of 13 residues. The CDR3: CSVETLRVYGYTF. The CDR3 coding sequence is TGCAGCGTTGAAACCTTAAGGGTCTATGGCTACACCTTC.

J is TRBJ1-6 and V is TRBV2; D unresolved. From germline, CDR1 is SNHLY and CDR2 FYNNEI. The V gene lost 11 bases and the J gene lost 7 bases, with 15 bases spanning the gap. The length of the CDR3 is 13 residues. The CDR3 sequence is CAATAGLNSPLHF. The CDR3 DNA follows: TGTGCCGCCACGGCAGGTCTGAATTCACCCCTCCACTTT.

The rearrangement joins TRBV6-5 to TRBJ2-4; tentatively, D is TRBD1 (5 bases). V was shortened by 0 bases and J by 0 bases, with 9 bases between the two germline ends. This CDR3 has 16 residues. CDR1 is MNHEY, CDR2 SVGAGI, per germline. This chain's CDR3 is CASSYSRAVAKNIQYF. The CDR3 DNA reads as TGTGCCAGCAGTTACTCCAGGGCAGTAGCCAAAAACATTCAGTACTTC.

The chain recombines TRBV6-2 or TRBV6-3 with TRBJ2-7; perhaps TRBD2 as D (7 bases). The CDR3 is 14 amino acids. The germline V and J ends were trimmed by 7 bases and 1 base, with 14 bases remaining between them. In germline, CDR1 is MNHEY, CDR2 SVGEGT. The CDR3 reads CASTAGRGSYEQYF. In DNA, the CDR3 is TGTGCCAGCACCGCGGGGAGGGGGTCCTACGAGCAGTACTTC.

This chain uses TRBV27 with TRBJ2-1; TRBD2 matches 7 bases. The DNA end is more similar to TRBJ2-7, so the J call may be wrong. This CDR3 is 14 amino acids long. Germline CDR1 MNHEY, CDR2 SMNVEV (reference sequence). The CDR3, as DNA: TGTGCCAGCGGGGGGGACGGGACCTACAATGAGCAGTACTTC. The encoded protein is CASGGDGTYNEQYF.

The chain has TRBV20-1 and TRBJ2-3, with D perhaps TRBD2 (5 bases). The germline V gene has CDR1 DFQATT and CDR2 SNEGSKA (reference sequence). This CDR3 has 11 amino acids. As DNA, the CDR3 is TGCAGCACCTCCCGCGGGGATACGCAGTATTTT. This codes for CSTSRGDTQYF.

CDR3 protein: CASSPQTSGGDYNEQFF. The CDR3 coding sequence is TGTGCCAGCAGTCCTCAAACTAGCGGGGGCGATTACAATGAGCAGTTCTTC. The V and J genes are TRBV6-2 or TRBV6-3 and TRBJ2-1; 11 bases match TRBD2. From germline, CDR1 is MNHEY and CDR2 SVGEGT. Losses at the gene ends were 5 bases for V and 4 bases for J; bases not matched to a gene: 10. The CDR3 length is 17 residues.

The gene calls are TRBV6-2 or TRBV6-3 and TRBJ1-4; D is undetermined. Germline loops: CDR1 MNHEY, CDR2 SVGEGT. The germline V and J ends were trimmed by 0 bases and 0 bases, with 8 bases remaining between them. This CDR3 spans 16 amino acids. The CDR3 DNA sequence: TGTGCCAGCAGTTACTCGCTAGCAGCAACTAATGAAAAACTGTTTTTT. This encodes CASSYSLAATNEKLFF.

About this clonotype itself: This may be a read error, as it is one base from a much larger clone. Written as DNA, the CDR3 is TGTGCCAGCAGCCTACTAGAGCTCGGGGATGAGCAGTACTTC. Its protein is CASSLLELGDEQYF. The chain uses TRBV7-3 and TRBJ2-5; D perhaps matches TRBD2 (5 bases). Germline-derived CDR1 and CDR2 are SGHTA and FQGTGA. The CDR3 has 14 amino acids. The V end was cut by 5 bases, the J end by 11 bases, with 21 bases between. Supplemented by reference TRBV7-3 and TRBJ2-5, the full variable domain reads GAGVSQTPSNKVTEKGKYVELRCDPISGHTALYWYRQSLGQGPEFLIYFQGTGAADDSGLPNDRFFAVRPEGSVSTLKIQRTERGDSAVYLCASSLLELGDEQYFGPGTRLLVL.

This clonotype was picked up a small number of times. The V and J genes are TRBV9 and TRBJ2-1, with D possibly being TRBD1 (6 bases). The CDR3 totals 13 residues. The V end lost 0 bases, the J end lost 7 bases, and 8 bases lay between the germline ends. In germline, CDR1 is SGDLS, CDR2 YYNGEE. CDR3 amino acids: CASSVVTGNEQFF. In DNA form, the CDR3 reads TGTGCCAGCAGCGTAGTCACAGGGAATGAGCAGTTCTTC.

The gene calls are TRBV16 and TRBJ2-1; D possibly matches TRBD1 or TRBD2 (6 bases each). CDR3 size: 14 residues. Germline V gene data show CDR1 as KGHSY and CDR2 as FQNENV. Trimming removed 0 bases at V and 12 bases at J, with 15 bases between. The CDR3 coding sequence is TGTGCCAGCAGCCAATCGGGTGAAGGAGGGGGGCAGTTCTTC. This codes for CASSQSGEGGGQFF.

Written as DNA, the CDR3 is TGCAGCGCAGGGTCCGGGAACAATCAGCCCCAGCATTTT. Its protein is CSAGSGNNQPQHF. The chain links TRBV29-1 to TRBJ1-5, with D possibly being TRBD1 (5 bases). Germline CDR1 reads SQVTM; CDR2 reads ANQGSEA. The V and J ends lost 7 bases and 3 bases respectively, with 13 bases between them. The CDR3 extends over 13 amino acids.

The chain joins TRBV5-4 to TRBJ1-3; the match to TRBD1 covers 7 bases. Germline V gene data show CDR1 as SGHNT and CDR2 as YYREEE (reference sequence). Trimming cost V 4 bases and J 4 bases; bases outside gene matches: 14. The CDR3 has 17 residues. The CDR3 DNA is TGTGCCAGCAGCCCGGGCTCGGACAGGACTGGAGGAAACACCATATATTTT. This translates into CASSPGSDRTGGNTIYF.